This TCR beta chain appears in the sequencing data of a study of human T cells and chemical hapten exposure. Original data processing: Samples contained a median of about 96,000 TCRs, with a range of roughly 20,000 to 690,600. MiXCR, applied by TCRdb to the RACE reads, yields one record per CDR3 protein. The V and J calls follow TCRdb's processing rather than the paper's. The data show fewer than 150,000 distinct CDR3 sequences, with approximately 13% seen just once and 2.8% held by the top ten. In regard to this clonotype: Its antigen is as yet unknown.

Whole-study findings and limits: Patch test score tracked positively with PT1 expanded TCR counts.

As to time point: pre-sensitization, week 0. Treatment of the sample: therapeutic diphenylcyclopropenone sensitization with weekly scalp DPC. Germline-derived CDR1 and CDR2 are LGHDT and YNNKEL (reference sequence). The V end lost 3 bases, the J end lost 5 bases, and 16 bases lay between the germline ends. The CDR3 is made up of 15 amino acids. The rearrangement uses TRBV3-1 and TRBJ2-5; D may match TRBD1 or TRBD2 (5 bases each). This sequence originates from a woman younger than 35 with alopecia areata. Some clones in this sample may be carry-over from other donors' samples. The material sequenced was whole blood, taken in connection with sensitization to the hapten diphenylcyclopropenone (DPC). CDR3 amino acids: CASSHGANEAETQYF. Written as DNA, the CDR3 is TGTGCCAGCAGCCACGGGGCCAACGAGGCGGAGACCCAGTACTTC.